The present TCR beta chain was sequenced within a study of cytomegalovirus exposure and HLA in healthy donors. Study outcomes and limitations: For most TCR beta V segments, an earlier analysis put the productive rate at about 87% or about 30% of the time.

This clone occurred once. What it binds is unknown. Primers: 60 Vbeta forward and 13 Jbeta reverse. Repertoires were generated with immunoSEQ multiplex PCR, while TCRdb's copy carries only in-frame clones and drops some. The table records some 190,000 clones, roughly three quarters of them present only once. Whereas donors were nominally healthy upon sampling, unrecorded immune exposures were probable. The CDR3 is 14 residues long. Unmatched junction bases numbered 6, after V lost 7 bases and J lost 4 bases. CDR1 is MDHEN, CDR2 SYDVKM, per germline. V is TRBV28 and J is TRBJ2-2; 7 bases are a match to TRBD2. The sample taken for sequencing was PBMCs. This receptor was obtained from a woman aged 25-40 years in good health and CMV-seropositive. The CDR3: CASTQPGGTGELFF. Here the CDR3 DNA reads TGTGCCAGCACCCAACCGGGGGGCACCGGGGAGCTGTTTTTT. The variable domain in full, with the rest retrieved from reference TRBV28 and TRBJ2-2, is DVKVTQSSRYLVKRTGEKVFLECVQDMDHENMFWYRQDPGLGLRLIYFSYDVKMKEKGDIPEGYSVSREKKERFSLILESASTNQTSMYLCASTQPGGTGELFFGEGSRLTVL.